This is a list of T cell receptor beta chains from one sample in a study of persistence of HIV-infected CD4 T cells. No antigens are known for them. Only in-frame clones appear in the TCRdb table, and some are missing; sequencing was by immunoSEQ multiplex PCR. The table shows about 39,000 clones, with approximately 81% occurring only once. The source material was cultured CD4+ T cells from PBMCs, sampled from a patient who received antiretroviral therapy. Receptors originate from an adult with HIV. The donor label of this sample is uncertain. The CDR3 runs from the conserved cysteine through the conserved F or W. A D gene is named only where the DNA matches it firmly. For some rows the clone size is stated as once, few or many, or as a class when expanded; others skip it.

clone_size d_call j_call v_call cdr3_nt cdr3_aa
- TRBD1 TRBJ1-1 TRBV5-1 TGCGCCAGCAGCTGGACAGGGTGGAACACTGAAGCTTTCTTT CASSWTGWNTEAFF
- - TRBJ2-2 TRBV18 TGTGCCAGCTCACCAAGATCCCCGGTTTCTACCGGGGAGCTGTTTTTT CASSPRSPVSTGELFF
- TRBD1 TRBJ2-7 TRBV19 TGTGCCAGTAGCCGGGACAGAGGATACGAGCAGTACTTC CASSRDRGYEQYF
- TRBD2 TRBJ2-7 TRBV7-9 TGTGCCAGCAGACCAACTAGCGGGGGGAGGTCCTACGAGCAGTACTTC CASRPTSGGRSYEQYF
- TRBD2 TRBJ2-3 TRBV27 TGTGCCAGCAGTCGCTACTCTAGCGGGGCAGGCACAGATACGCAGTATTTT CASSRYSSGAGTDTQYF
- - TRBJ2-2 TRBV19 TGTGCCAGTAGTACCCCGGGATCGAACACCGGGGAGCTGTTTTTT CASSTPGSNTGELFF
- - TRBJ1-1 TRBV18 TGTGCCAGCTCACCAGACACTGAAGCTTTCTTT CASSPDTEAFF
once - TRBJ1-2 TRBV5-4 TGTGCCAGCAGCTTGGGCCAGGGAGCCTATGGCTACACCTTC CASSLGQGAYGYTF
- - TRBJ1-5 TRBV2 TGTGCCAGCAGTCCGGGACGGATAATCGATCAGCCCCAGCATTTT CASSPGRIIDQPQHF
- TRBD1 TRBJ1-4 TRBV6-5 TGTGCCAGCAAGTGGACAGGGGAAGAAAAACTGTTTTTT CASKWTGEEKLFF
- - TRBJ1-2 TRBV29-1 TGCAGCGTTGAAGGGGGCAGGGGAATCTCTGGCTACACCTTC CSVEGGRGISGYTF
few TRBD1 TRBJ2-3 TRBV27 TGTGCCAGCAGGAACCTCCGGGACAGGGGAGAGGGCACAGATACGCAGTATTTT CASRNLRDRGEGTDTQYF
- TRBD1 TRBJ2-1 TRBV5-1 TGCGCCAGCAGCTTTAGGACAGGGGGCAATGAGCAGTTCTTC CASSFRTGGNEQFF
- TRBD1 TRBJ2-7 TRBV27 TGTGCCAGCAGTCGGGACAGGGGAGGGTACGAGCAGTACTTC CASSRDRGGYEQYF
- TRBD1 TRBJ1-2 TRBV7-9 TGTGCCAGCAGCTTAGACAGGGGTAACTATGGCTACACCTTC CASSLDRGNYGYTF
- - TRBJ1-3 TRBV3-1/TRBV3-2 TGTGCCAGCAGCCCGCGGGACGGTGGAAACACCATATATTTT CASSPRDGGNTIYF
- - TRBJ2-3 TRBV15 TGTGCCACCAGCAGGCTGGGCTTCATGGATACGCAGTATTTT CATSRLGFMDTQYF
- TRBD2 TRBJ2-3 TRBV7-9 TGTGCCAGCAGCTTAGTATCTAGCGGGGGAGATACGCAGTATTTT CASSLVSSGGDTQYF
- - TRBJ2-1 TRBV5-1 TGCGCCAGCAGCTTGGAGGGTCCGTACAATGAGCAGTTCTTC CASSLEGPYNEQFF
- - TRBJ1-3 TRBV29-1 TGCAGCGTTGAGGGCAACTCTGGAAACACCATATATTTT CSVEGNSGNTIYF
once - TRBJ1-4 TRBV7-8 TGTGCCAGCAGCCGAGAAAGGTGGAGTGAAAAACTGTTTTTT CASSRERWSEKLFF
- - TRBJ2-1 TRBV12-5 TGTGCTAGTGGTTTGGACAGGGTCAATGAGCAGTTCTTC CASGLDRVNEQFF
- - TRBJ2-2 TRBV28 TGTGCCAGCAGTCCCCCCCCCGGGGAGCTGTTTTTT CASSPPPGELFF
- TRBD2 TRBJ2-3 TRBV3-1/TRBV3-2 TGTGCCAGCAGCCAAGCTCTAGCGGGGGACACAGATACGCAGTATTTT CASSQALAGDTDTQYF
- - TRBJ2-7 TRBV28 TGTGCCAGCAGTTTTATGCCAGCTGAGCAGTACTTC CASSFMPAEQYF
- - TRBJ1-2 TRBV9 TGTGCCAGCAGCGTAACGCCGGGAAACTATGGCTACACCTTC CASSVTPGNYGYTF
- - TRBJ2-2 TRBV7-9 TGTGCCAGCAGCGACTATAACCCGAACACCGGGGAGCTGTTTTTT CASSDYNPNTGELFF
- TRBD2 TRBJ2-1 TRBV3-1/TRBV3-2 TGTGCCAGCAGCCCGACTAGCGGGGGTAGGAATGAGCAGTTCTTC CASSPTSGGRNEQFF
- - TRBJ1-3 TRBV9 TGTGCCAGCAGCGTAGATGGGCTGGCCCCTGGAAACACCATATATTTT CASSVDGLAPGNTIYF
- TRBD1 TRBJ2-3 TRBV19 TGTGCCAGTAGTTCAGGGGGCTGGGGCACAGATACGCAGTATTTT CASSSGGWGTDTQYF
- - TRBJ2-2 TRBV5-4 TGTGCCAGCAGCTTGATGGGGGTAGCGAACACCGGGGAGCTGTTTTTT CASSLMGVANTGELFF
once - TRBJ1-3 TRBV28 TGTGCCAGCAGTTCGGATAATCGGTTGGGCTCTGGAAACACCATATATTTT CASSSDNRLGSGNTIYF
- - TRBJ1-5 TRBV7-8 TGTGCCAGCAGGCACGAGGGAGGGACCAGCAATCAGCCCCAGCATTTT CASRHEGGTSNQPQHF
- TRBD1 TRBJ1-4 TRBV3-1/TRBV3-2 TGTGCCAGCAGCCCCCCGGGACAGGGGAGAGAAAAACTGTTTTTT CASSPPGQGREKLFF
- TRBD2 TRBJ2-3 TRBV7-2 TGTGCCAGCATTGTAGCGGGGAATTCAGATACGCAGTATTTT CASIVAGNSDTQYF
few - TRBJ1-4 TRBV7-9 TGTGCCAGCAGCCAGGGTTCAACTAATGAAAAACTGTTTTTT CASSQGSTNEKLFF
- - TRBJ2-1 TRBV7-2 TGTGCCAGCAGCGAGCCGGCAGGACCCAATGAGCAGTTCTTC CASSEPAGPNEQFF
- TRBD1 TRBJ2-7 TRBV2 TGTGCCAGCACCGGACAGGGGCGGTACGAGCAGTACTTC CASTGQGRYEQYF
- - TRBJ1-4 TRBV7-9 TGTGCCATGCGAAATGGGGAAGGAAAACTGTTTTTT CAMRNGEGKLFF
few - TRBJ2-2 TRBV19 TGTGCCAGTAGTATAGAAGGGCAGACCGGGGAGCTGTTTTTT CASSIEGQTGELFF
- - TRBJ2-7 TRBV5-5 TGTGCCAGCAGCCCCCATTACAACGAGCAGTACTTC CASSPHYNEQYF
- - TRBJ2-7 TRBV5-1 TGCGCCAGCAGCTTGGGGGACGGACCCTACGAGCAGTACTTC CASSLGDGPYEQYF
- TRBD2 TRBJ2-4 TRBV10-2 TGCGCCAGCAGTGAGTCAATGACTAGCGGGGTGTTAGCCAAAAACATTCAGTACTTC CASSESMTSGVLAKNIQYF
- - TRBJ2-3 TRBV11-3 TGTGCCAGCAGCTTAGATCTGGCTGGCACAGATACGCAGTATTTT CASSLDLAGTDTQYF
- - TRBJ2-7 TRBV28 TGTGCCAGTGGAGACCGGGACAAGACCTACGAGCAGTACTTC CASGDRDKTYEQYF
- TRBD2 TRBJ2-2 TRBV29-1 TGCAGCGCCCGGACTAGCGGGGGGACCGGGGAGCTGTTTTTT CSARTSGGTGELFF
few TRBD2 TRBJ2-3 TRBV2 TGTGCCAGCAGTCCCCCGCAGGGAGGGGGCACAGATACGCAGTATTTT CASSPPQGGGTDTQYF
- TRBD1 TRBJ2-7 TRBV4-1 TGCGCCAGCAGCATTGGACAGGGGGTGGACTACGAGCAGTACTTC CASSIGQGVDYEQYF
- TRBD1 TRBJ1-2 TRBV6-5 TGTGCCAGCACCCGGGACAGCCCTAACTATGGCTACACCTTC CASTRDSPNYGYTF
- TRBD1 TRBJ1-6 TRBV2 TGTGCCAGCAGTGTTGACAGGGTAAATTCACCCCTCCACTTT CASSVDRVNSPLHF
- - TRBJ2-7 TRBV5-4 TGTGCCAGCAGCTTGGACAACTACGAGCAGTACTTC CASSLDNYEQYF
- TRBD1 TRBJ2-7 TRBV19 TGTGCCACCTCACAGGGGTTCTCTCGGGAGCAGTACTTC CATSQGFSREQYF
- - TRBJ1-1 TRBV5-1 TGCGCCAGCCGCGCCCTAGAGAACACTGAAGCTTTCTTT CASRALENTEAFF
- TRBD1 TRBJ1-2 TRBV5-5 TGTGCCAGCAGCTTGGGGGTTCTCGGGACAGACTATGGCTACACCTTC CASSLGVLGTDYGYTF